Listed below are T cell receptor beta chains from one sample, sequenced in a study of PD-1 blockade in classical Hodgkin lymphoma. Clones were sequenced by immunoSEQ multiplex PCR, and TCRdb holds only the in-frame ones, with some missing. Of around 25,000 clones detected, around 70% appear once; the ten largest clones hold over 9.5%. The material was peripheral blood mononuclear cells (PBMCs), obtained before the second cycle of nivolumab. These receptors all stem from a human donor with classical Hodgkin lymphoma. Both conserved end residues are part of each CDR3. A D gene is named only where the DNA matches it firmly. Not all rows give a size; the values are once, few, many and, for expanded clones, a class.

v_call	d_call	clone_size	j_call	cdr3_nt	cdr3_aa
TRBV1	NA	few	TRBJ2-7	TGCACCAGCAGCCAAGATGGGACAGCTCCCTACGAGCAGTACTTC	CTSSQDGTAPYEQYF
TRBV28	TRBD1	NA	TRBJ2-4	TGTGCCAGCAGTTCCTTCTCCCCCTCCGGGGACAGGGGTGCCAAAAACATTCAGTACTTC	CASSSFSPSGDRGAKNIQYF
TRBV7-3	NA	NA	TRBJ1-1	TGTGCCAGCAGCTTCCGGGAAGGGACTGAAGCTTTCTTT	CASSFREGTEAFF
TRBV28	NA	NA	TRBJ2-7	TGTGCCAGCAGTTTATCAACGGGTTACAGCTACGAGCAGTACTTC	CASSLSTGYSYEQYF
TRBV5-1	TRBD2	NA	TRBJ2-2	TGCGCCAGCAGCCCCCCGGGGGGCGGGGAGCTGTTTTTT	CASSPPGGGELFF
TRBV7-2	NA	NA	TRBJ1-5	TGTGCCAGCAGGGGGGGGAGTAGCAATCAGCCCCAGCATTTT	CASRGGSSNQPQHF
TRBV6-5	TRBD1	NA	TRBJ2-5	TGTGCCAGCAGTTACTCGACAGGGGCGCGGGAGACCCAGTACTTC	CASSYSTGARETQYF
TRBV30	TRBD1	NA	TRBJ2-5	TGTGCCTGGAGTGTGCACAGGGGAGACCAGTACTTC	CAWSVHRGDQYF
TRBV2	TRBD2	NA	TRBJ2-1	TGTGCCAGCAGCCGCCGACTAGCGGGAGAGAACAATGAGCAGTTCTTC	CASSRRLAGENNEQFF
TRBV19	TRBD1	NA	TRBJ1-2	TGTGCCAGTAGAGCAGGAGACAGGGGTTATGGCTACACCTTC	CASRAGDRGYGYTF
TRBV2	TRBD2	NA	TRBJ2-7	TGTGCCAGAGGAGCGGGAGGCTACGAGCAGTACTTC	CARGAGGYEQYF
TRBV5-1	TRBD1	NA	TRBJ1-1	TGCGCCAGCAGCTCCACAGGGGGCACTGAAGCTTTCTTT	CASSSTGGTEAFF
TRBV5-4	TRBD1	NA	TRBJ1-2	TGTGCCAGCAGTTACTACAGGGGGCTGGACTATGGCTACACCTTC	CASSYYRGLDYGYTF
TRBV28	TRBD2	NA	TRBJ2-1	TGTGCCAGCAGTCCCTTTTATATCGCTAGCGGGAGCGATGAGCAGTTCTTC	CASSPFYIASGSDEQFF
TRBV28	NA	NA	TRBJ2-2	TGTGCCAGCAGTTTCGAGCGGGTTCCCAACACCGGGGAGCTGTTTTTT	CASSFERVPNTGELFF
TRBV7-9	TRBD2	NA	TRBJ2-1	TGTGCCAGCAGCTTAGCGAGCGGGAGTGACAATGAGCAGTTCTTC	CASSLASGSDNEQFF
TRBV14	NA	NA	TRBJ2-5	TGTGCCAGCAGCCCTTTGGAGGGGACCCCCCAAGAGACCCAGTACTTC	CASSPLEGTPQETQYF
TRBV4-3	TRBD1	NA	TRBJ1-3	TGCGCCAGCAGCCAAGAAAAAAGGGGGCGAGACACCATATATTTT	CASSQEKRGRDTIYF
TRBV19	TRBD1	few	TRBJ1-5	TGTGCCAGTAGTCTTGGGACAGAACTACAGCCCCAGCATTTT	CASSLGTELQPQHF
TRBV29-1	TRBD2	NA	TRBJ2-7	TGCAGCGCGGGCGGGACTAGCGGTCTCTACGAGCAGTACTTC	CSAGGTSGLYEQYF
TRBV7-6	TRBD1	NA	TRBJ2-7	TGTGCCAGCAGCTCAGATCCGGGACAGGGCGAGCAGTGCTTC	CASSSDPGQGEQCF
TRBV4-1	NA	NA	TRBJ1-1	TGCGCCAGCAGCCAAGTCCCAGGGCCGAACACTGAAGCTTTCTTT	CASSQVPGPNTEAFF
TRBV5-6	NA	NA	TRBJ2-3	TGTGCCAGCAGCTTGGTGCGGGGTGGATATACAGATACGCAGTATTTT	CASSLVRGGYTDTQYF
TRBV5-1	NA	NA	TRBJ2-6	TGCGCCAGCAGCTTGGGACAGTCTGGGGCCAACGTCCTGACTTTC	CASSLGQSGANVLTF
TRBV4-2	TRBD1	NA	TRBJ1-1	TGTGCCAGCAGCTTGGGACAGGCCAACATGAACACTGAAGCTTTCTTT	CASSLGQANMNTEAFF
TRBV5-1	TRBD2	NA	TRBJ2-1	TGCGCCAGCAGCTCCCAGCGGGGTCCCTACAATGAGCAGTTCTTC	CASSSQRGPYNEQFF
TRBV10-3	TRBD1	once	TRBJ1-3	TGTGCCATCAGTGCCAGACAGGGCTCTGGAAACACCATATATTTT	CAISARQGSGNTIYF
TRBV7-7	NA	NA	TRBJ2-2	TGTGCCAGCAGCACCCAGGGTAGCGCCGGGGAGCTGTTTTTT	CASSTQGSAGELFF
TRBV7-2	NA	NA	TRBJ2-7	TGTGCCAGCAGCCCGACGTGGACGTTGCCCTACGAGCAGTACTTC	CASSPTWTLPYEQYF
TRBV28	NA	NA	TRBJ2-6	TGTGCCAGCAGTTTCCTCCAGGGAGGAGCCAACGTCCTGACTTTC	CASSFLQGGANVLTF
TRBV5-1	TRBD2	NA	TRBJ2-1	TGCGCCAGCAGCTTGGGGTCTAGCGGGAGTTACGAGCAGTTCTTC	CASSLGSSGSYEQFF
TRBV28	NA	NA	TRBJ2-7	TGTGCCAGCAGTTCAGGGTTTTTGGGCGAGCAGTACTTC	CASSSGFLGEQYF
TRBV28	NA	NA	TRBJ2-1	TGTGCCAGCAGCACCTCGGGGACCTGGCCCCACAATGAGCAGTTCTTC	CASSTSGTWPHNEQFF
TRBV7-9	NA	NA	TRBJ2-2	TGTGCCAGCAGCTTTTCTGCCGGGGAGCTGTTTTTT	CASSFSAGELFF
TRBV7-7	NA	NA	TRBJ2-5	TGTGCCAGCAGCCATGTCGACAGGAGGGGAGGAGAGACCCAGTACTTC	CASSHVDRRGGETQYF
TRBV19	NA	medium-sized	TRBJ2-4	TGTGCCAGTACCCTGGACAGCGAGGACCAAAACATTCAGTACTTC	CASTLDSEDQNIQYF
TRBV5-3	NA	NA	TRBJ2-7	TGTGCCAGCAGCTTTCCCGCCGGGGGCATCTACGAGCAGTACTTC	CASSFPAGGIYEQYF
TRBV6-5	NA	NA	TRBJ2-1	TGTGCCAGCAGTTGGTCAGATCGGGGAGGTGAGCAGTTCTTC	CASSWSDRGGEQFF
TRBV28	NA	few	TRBJ1-5	TGTGCCAGCAGTTTTTTGGGTAAGGGTGGGGGTCAGCCCCAGCATTTT	CASSFLGKGGGQPQHF